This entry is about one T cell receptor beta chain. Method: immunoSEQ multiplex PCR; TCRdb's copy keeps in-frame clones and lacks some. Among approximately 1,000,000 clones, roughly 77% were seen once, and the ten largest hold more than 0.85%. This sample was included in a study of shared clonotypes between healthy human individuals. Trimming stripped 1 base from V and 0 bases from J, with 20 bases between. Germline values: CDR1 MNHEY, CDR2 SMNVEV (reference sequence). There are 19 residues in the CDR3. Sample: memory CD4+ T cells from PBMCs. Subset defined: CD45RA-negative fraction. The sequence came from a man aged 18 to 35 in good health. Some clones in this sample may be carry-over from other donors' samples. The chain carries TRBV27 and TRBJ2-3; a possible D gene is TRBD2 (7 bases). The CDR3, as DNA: TGTGCCAGCAGTTTATTTCGAGGGGGGGCGGATCCTAGCACAGATACGCAGTATTTT. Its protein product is CASSLFRGGADPSTDTQYF.